This T cell receptor (beta chain) derives from a study of cytomegalovirus exposure and HLA in healthy donors. The V end lost 5 bases, the J end lost 2 bases, and 13 bases lay between the germline ends. Germline loops: CDR1 MNHNY, CDR2 SVGAGI (reference sequence). The CDR3 loop spans 15 amino acids. The PCR ran on 60 Vbeta and 13 Jbeta primers. The table came from immunoSEQ multiplex PCR; TCRdb's copy has only in-frame clones and leaves some out. In the table there are about 160,000 clones, approximately 71% of which are singletons. The gene calls are TRBV6-6 and TRBJ1-3; D ambiguous. The source material was PBMCs. The receptor was derived from a woman aged 18-35 years in good health and CMV-seropositive. DNA of the CDR3: TGTGCCAGCAGTAGCGTCGGGGTCGCTGGAAACACCATATATTTT. Translating it yields CASSSVGVAGNTIYF.